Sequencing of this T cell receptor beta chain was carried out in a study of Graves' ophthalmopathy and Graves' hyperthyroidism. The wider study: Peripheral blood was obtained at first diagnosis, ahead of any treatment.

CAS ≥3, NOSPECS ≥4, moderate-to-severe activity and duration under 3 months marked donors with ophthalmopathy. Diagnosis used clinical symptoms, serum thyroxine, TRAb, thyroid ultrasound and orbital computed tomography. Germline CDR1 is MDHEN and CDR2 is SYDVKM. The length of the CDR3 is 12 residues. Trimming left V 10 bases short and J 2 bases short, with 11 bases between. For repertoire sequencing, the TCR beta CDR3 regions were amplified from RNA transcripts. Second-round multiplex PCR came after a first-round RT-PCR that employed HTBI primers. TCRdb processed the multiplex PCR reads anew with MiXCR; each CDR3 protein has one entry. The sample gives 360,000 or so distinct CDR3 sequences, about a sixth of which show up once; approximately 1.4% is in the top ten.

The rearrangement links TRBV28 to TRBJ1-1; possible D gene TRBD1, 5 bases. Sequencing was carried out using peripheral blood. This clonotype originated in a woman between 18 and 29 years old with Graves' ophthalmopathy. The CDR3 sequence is CATAGPNTEAFF. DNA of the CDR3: TGTGCCACCGCGGGGCCTAACACTGAAGCTTTCTTT.